The 17 T cell receptor beta chains below all came from one sample that was sequenced in a study of blood T cells in healthy people across ages. Primed by a sample-barcoded 5' primer and a J-beta primer mix, a second PCR proceeded for about 6 to 11 cycles. TCRdb redid the calling of the 5' RACE reads with MiXCR, one entry per CDR3 protein. The table records about 840,000 distinct CDR3 sequences, approximately 32% of them present only once. The data also belong to a second study, concerning T cells of mothers and their children.

Sequencing was performed on blood. Receptors originate from a woman between 35 and 50 years old in good health.

The CDR3 DNA reads as TGTGCCAGCACTAGTCAGGGCTCGGTCGGCTACACCTTC. It codes for CASTSQGSVGYTF. The V call is TRBV12-3 or TRBV12-4, the J call TRBJ1-2; tentative D call: TRBD1 (5 bases). V was trimmed by 7 bases and J by 8 bases, leaving 17 bases between them. The CDR3 is made up of 13 amino acids.

This clonotype was seen ten or more times. The chain couples TRBV25-1 to TRBJ2-6, with TRBD1 matching over 8 bases. The CDR3 contains 19 residues. Trimming removed 0 bases from V and 4 bases from J; junction bases left unmatched: 11. The germline CDR1 and CDR2 sequences are MGHDK and SYGVNS. The chain's CDR3 is CASSEYGRDRGPGANVLTF. CDR3 nucleotides: TGTGCCAGCAGTGAATACGGGAGAGACAGGGGCCCCGGGGCCAACGTCCTGACTTTC.

This clonotype has only a few counts. A much bigger clone sits one base away, suggesting this may be a read error. The chain links TRBV5-5 to TRBJ2-1; D is possibly TRBD1 (6 bases). This CDR3 comprises 15 residues. Germline loops: CDR1 SGHKS, CDR2 YYEKEE (reference sequence). Here the CDR3 reads CAGSSPRTVLNEQFF. CDR3 nucleotide sequence: TGTGCCGGCAGCTCACCTAGGACAGTTTTGAATGAGCAGTTCTTC.

Only a few counts were recorded for this clonotype. Possible read error: a much larger clone is one base away. The chain carries TRBV14 and TRBJ2-5; D is unresolved. The end of the DNA fits TRBJ2-7 better, so the J call may be wrong. Germline V gene lookup returns CDR1 SGHDN and CDR2 FVKESK. The CDR3 is made up of 12 amino acids. CDR3 in amino acids: CASNHSSAEQYF. The DNA for the CDR3 is TGTGCCAGCAACCATTCCAGCGCCGAGCAGTACTTC.

This clonotype was found a few times. This chain connects TRBV27 to TRBJ2-3, with unresolved D. The V gene's germline CDR1 is MNHEY and CDR2 SMNVEV (reference sequence). The CDR3 extends over 14 amino acids. Trimming shortened V by 2 bases and J by 1 base, and 7 bases separated the two germline ends. The CDR3 region has the DNA TGTGCCAGCAGTTTAGCGGATGGCACAGATACGCAGTATTTT. This encodes CASSLADGTDTQYF.

This clonotype was seen a few times. This may be a read error: a much more frequent sequence differs by one nucleotide. V and J are TRBV7-2 and TRBJ1-6; D is uncertain. CDR1 is SGHTA, CDR2 FQGNSA, per germline. The CDR3 spans 14 residues. The CDR3 spells CAGSLGQSNSPLHF. Here the CDR3 DNA reads TGTGCCGGCAGCTTAGGCCAGTCTAATTCACCCCTCCACTTT.

This clonotype was counted a few times. The chain carries TRBV6-5 and TRBJ1-2, with 9 bases identical to TRBD1. CDR1 is MNHEY and CDR2 is SVGAGI in the germline V gene. The V and J ends lost 6 bases and 9 bases, in that order; junction bases with no gene match: 14. The CDR3 contains 15 residues. CDR3 bases: TGTGCCAGCAGACCTTCCGGGACAGGGAGCGTAAGCTACACCTTC. Amino acid sequence: CASRPSGTGSVSYTF.

The genes are TRBV3-1 and TRBJ1-2, with D perhaps TRBD1 (6 bases). Germline loops: CDR1 LGHDT, CDR2 YNNKEL (reference sequence). The V and J ends lost 1 base and 6 bases respectively, with 12 bases between them. The CDR3 has 14 residues. The CDR3 DNA is TGTGCCAGCAGCCAAGTCACGGGGGGCCATGGCTACACCTTC. It yields the protein CASSQVTGGHGYTF.

The chain recombines TRBV2 with TRBJ2-7; TRBD1 agrees at 11 bases. Germline CDR1 is SNHLY and CDR2 is FYNNEI. The V segment lost 6 bases and the J segment 6 bases; nucleotides outside the gene matches: 10. CDR3 length equals 15 residues. CDR3 DNA: TGTGCCAGCAGGGACGGGACAGGGGGAATAGGCGAGCAGTACTTC. Translating it yields CASRDGTGGIGEQYF. The full variable domain, in which reference TRBV2 and TRBJ2-7 provide the parts outside the CDR3, is EPEVTQTPSHQVTQMGQEVILRCVPISNHLYFYWYRQILGQKVEFLVSFYNNEISEKSEIFDDQFSVERPDGSNFTLKIRSTKLEDSAMYFCASRDGTGGIGEQYFGPGTRLTVT.

The chain combines TRBV7-2 with TRBJ2-1; no clear D. Germline V gene data show CDR1 as SGHTA and CDR2 as FQGNSA. Between the trimmed V and J ends, which lost 1 base and 1 base, there was a span of 11 bases. The CDR3 spans 16 residues. The chain's CDR3 is CASSLEGRASYNEQFF. The CDR3 region has the DNA TGTGCCAGCAGCTTAGAGGGAAGGGCGTCCTACAATGAGCAGTTCTTC.

The rearrangement links TRBV5-1 to TRBJ2-6, with a tentative D call TRBD1 (6 bases). Germline V gene data show CDR1 as SGHRS and CDR2 as YFSETQ. V dropped 9 bases and J dropped 4 bases, with 14 bases sitting between them. The CDR3 totals 14 residues. Written as DNA, the CDR3 is TGCGCCACCAGGGGACCTATCGGGGCCAACGTCCTGACTTTC. This translates into CATRGPIGANVLTF.

This clonotype was counted ten times or more. The V call is TRBV20-1, the J call TRBJ2-3; 8 bases are shared with TRBD2. Germline values: CDR1 DFQATT, CDR2 SNEGSKA (reference sequence). This CDR3 has 15 residues. The V segment lost 3 bases and the J segment 6 bases; nucleotides outside the gene matches: 11. The CDR3 reads CSARAFSGVSDTQYF. CDR3 DNA sequence: TGCAGTGCTAGGGCCTTTAGCGGGGTGTCTGATACGCAGTATTTT.

This clonotype was picked up many times. The chain has TRBV7-2 and TRBJ2-3; D remains ambiguous. Germline-derived CDR1 and CDR2 are SGHTA and FQGNSA. Trimming left V 0 bases short and J 2 bases short, with 6 bases between. This CDR3 comprises 14 residues. This CDR3 is CASSLARHTDTQYF. CDR3 sequence (DNA): TGTGCCAGCAGCTTAGCGCGGCACACAGATACGCAGTATTTT.

This clonotype was seen repeatedly, ten times or more. V usage is TRBV5-1 and J usage is TRBJ1-4, with D unresolved. V dropped 0 bases and J dropped 11 bases, with 14 bases sitting between them. Looked up from germline, CDR1 is SGHRS and CDR2 is YFSETQ. This CDR3 comprises 14 residues. The CDR3: CASSLGDGVRKLFF. For the CDR3, the DNA is TGCGCCAGCAGCTTGGGCGACGGAGTCCGGAAACTGTTTTTT.

V is TRBV5-6 and J is TRBJ1-2; 9 nucleotides line up with TRBD1. J lost 4 bases, V lost 4 bases, and 11 bases had no gene match. This CDR3 contains 16 residues. Germline V gene data show CDR1 as SGHDT and CDR2 as YYEEEE. The CDR3 protein is CASSHRGQGSRYGYTF. DNA of the CDR3: TGTGCCAGCAGCCATAGAGGACAGGGGTCTCGCTATGGCTACACCTTC.

The chain carries TRBV4-2 and TRBJ2-3; 10 positions match TRBD2. This CDR3 is 18 amino acids long. V shed 2 bases and J 0 bases; nucleotides not matched to a gene: 8. The germline gives CDR1 LGHNA, CDR2 YNFKEQ. For the CDR3, the DNA is TGTGCCAGCAGCCAATATAGCGGGGGGATGGGCAGCACAGATACGCAGTATTTT. Translated: CASSQYSGGMGSTDTQYF.

The J gene is TRBJ1-2, the V gene TRBV27; D uncertain. This CDR3 has 14 amino acids. Germline V gene data show CDR1 as MNHEY and CDR2 as SMNVEV (reference sequence). The V gene lost 4 bases and the J gene lost 0 bases, with 9 bases spanning the gap. The CDR3 region is CASSSQTANYGYTF. CDR3 nucleotides: TGTGCCAGCAGTTCACAGACTGCTAACTATGGCTACACCTTC.